One and the same sample provided the 27 T cell receptor beta chains below, sequenced in a study of blood T cell repertoires in COVID-19. Libraries were prepared by immunoSEQ multiplex PCR; TCRdb keeps only in-frame clonotypes and omits some of them. The sample has roughly 250,000 clones, about 83% seen once. The sample consisted of peripheral blood. Receptor source: a human donor in a cohort sampled during active COVID-19.

The chain is built from TRBV2 and TRBJ1-3; D is unclear. This CDR3 is 15 amino acids long. The V end was cut by 5 bases, the J end by 0 bases, with 11 bases between. Germline lookup yields CDR1 SNHLY and CDR2 FYNNEI. The DNA of the CDR3 is TGTGCCAGCAGTCGGACTGTTAACTCTGGAAACACCATATATTTT. It encodes CASSRTVNSGNTIYF. Filled out from reference TRBV2 and TRBJ1-3, the complete variable domain reads EPEVTQTPSHQVTQMGQEVILRCVPISNHLYFYWYRQILGQKVEFLVSFYNNEISEKSEIFDDQFSVERPDGSNFTLKIRSTKLEDSAMYFCASSRTVNSGNTIYFGEGSWLTVV.

This clone was detected only a few times. The gene calls are TRBV5-1 and TRBJ2-7, with a weak D call TRBD2 (5 bases). The CDR3 runs 13 residues. Germline loops: CDR1 SGHRS, CDR2 YFSETQ. With 4 bases removed from V and 6 bases from J, the gap between germline ends came to 14 bases. The CDR3: CASSSHGRGEQYF. The CDR3 DNA sequence: TGCGCCAGCAGCAGCCATGGCCGGGGCGAGCAGTACTTC. The variable domain in full, completed from reference TRBV5-1 and TRBJ2-7, reads KAGVTQTPRYLIKTRGQQVTLSCSPISGHRSVSWYQQTPGQGLQFLFEYFSETQRNKGNFPGRFSGRQFSNSRSEMNVSTLELGDSALYLCASSSHGRGEQYFGPGTRLTVT.

This clone has a single count. The rearrangement links TRBV19 to TRBJ2-1; tentative D call: TRBD1 (5 bases). Germline lookup yields CDR1 LNHDA and CDR2 SQIVND (reference sequence). This CDR3 has 16 amino acids. Between the trimmed V and J ends, which lost 3 bases and 2 bases, there was a span of 14 bases. CDR3 residues: CASSIGASGAYNEQFF. The CDR3 DNA sequence: TGTGCCAGTAGTATTGGGGCTAGTGGGGCCTACAATGAGCAGTTCTTC.

This clone was recorded once. The chain combines TRBV27 with TRBJ2-7; TRBD1 agrees at 8 bases. Losses at the gene ends were 3 bases for V and 5 bases for J; bases not matched to a gene: 6. There are 14 residues in the CDR3. Germline lookup yields CDR1 MNHEY and CDR2 SMNVEV (reference sequence). CDR3: CASSFGQGANEQYF. The CDR3 region has the DNA TGTGCCAGCAGTTTTGGCCAGGGGGCCAACGAGCAGTACTTC.

This clone was detected a few times. This chain joins TRBV11-2 and TRBJ1-2, with 8 bases identical to TRBD1. Per germline, CDR1 SGHAT and CDR2 FQNNGV. This CDR3 is built from 12 residues. Trimming cost V 3 bases and J 12 bases; bases outside gene matches: 6. The chain's CDR3 is CASSFRGRAHTF. In DNA, the CDR3 is TGTGCCAGCAGCTTCAGGGGGCGGGCGCACACCTTC.

This clone was seen only once. The chain is built from TRBV28 and TRBJ1-3, with 9 bases that match TRBD1. V was pared by 8 bases and J by 1 base, with 12 bases of the junction left unmatched. The CDR3 runs to 17 residues. Germline lookup yields CDR1 MDHEN and CDR2 SYDVKM. The DNA of the CDR3 is TGTGCCAGCGGAGGCCTAGGGACAGGGAGATCTGGAAACACCATATATTTT. Translation gives CASGGLGTGRSGNTIYF.

The rearrangement links TRBV6-2 or TRBV6-3 to TRBJ1-2; D possibly corresponds to TRBD1 (5 bases). Germline assignment: CDR1 MNHEY and CDR2 SVGEGT. The CDR3 sequence is 15 residues long. Trimming removed 4 bases from V and 4 bases from J, with 16 bases in between. CDR3 residues: CASSSGHSGAYGYTF. The CDR3 bases are TGTGCCAGCAGTTCCGGTCATTCTGGGGCCTATGGCTACACCTTC.

A few counts support this clone. V usage is TRBV2 and J usage is TRBJ1-2, with 9 bases aligning to TRBD1. CDR1 is SNHLY, CDR2 FYNNEI, per germline. Trimming at V came to 9 bases and at J to 4 bases, leaving 0 bases not matched to a gene. CDR3 length equals 11 residues. The CDR3 sequence is CARTGGYGYTF. The CDR3 DNA reads TGTGCCAGGACAGGGGGCTATGGCTACACCTTC.

The chain recombines TRBV24-1 with TRBJ2-1; 12 bases agree with TRBD2. The CDR3 is 15 amino acids. Germline-derived CDR1 and CDR2 are KGHDR and SFDVKD. Trimming cost V 6 bases and J 8 bases; bases outside gene matches: 7. The CDR3 is CATSTTSGRLDEQFF. DNA of the CDR3: TGTGCCACCAGTACGACTAGCGGGAGACTAGATGAGCAGTTCTTC.

The chain has TRBV28 and TRBJ2-2; TRBD2 matches at 9 bases. V shed 2 bases and J 0 bases; nucleotides not matched to a gene: 16. This CDR3 contains 21 residues. Germline CDR1 and CDR2: MDHEN and SYDVKM. CDR3 sequence reads: CASSLPSDRTSDRANTGELFF. The CDR3 DNA sequence: TGTGCCAGCAGTTTACCCTCGGACAGGACTAGCGATAGAGCGAACACCGGGGAGCTGTTTTTT.

CDR3 DNA: TGCGCCAGCAGCTTTGCCCCCCCAGGACAAGGGGGTAATTCACCCCTCCACTTT. Amino acid sequence: CASSFAPPGQGGNSPLHF. This chain connects TRBV5-1 to TRBJ1-6, with D perhaps TRBD1 (6 bases). CDR3 length: 18 amino acids. V lost 2 bases to trimming and J lost 6 bases, with 21 bases between them. Germline CDR1 SGHRS, CDR2 YFSETQ.

The chain carries TRBV5-1 and TRBJ2-1, with 7 bases aligning to TRBD2. Germline V gene lookup returns CDR1 SGHRS and CDR2 YFSETQ. The J segment lost 6 bases and the V segment lost 1 base, leaving 4 bases of the junction unmatched. CDR3 length: 14 amino acids. In DNA form, the CDR3 reads TGCGCCAGCAGCTTGAGCGGGACGGGCAATGAGCAGTTCTTC. As protein: CASSLSGTGNEQFF.

The rearrangement uses TRBV5-1 and TRBJ2-7; perhaps TRBD1 as D (6 bases). Germline CDR1 is SGHRS and CDR2 is YFSETQ. Trimming took off 2 bases at V and 3 bases at J, with 9 bases between the two ends. CDR3 length: 13 amino acids. The CDR3 region has the DNA TGCGCCAGCAGCTTTAAAGGGGGCTACGAGCAGTACTTC. Its translation: CASSFKGGYEQYF.

V and J are TRBV11-1 and TRBJ1-3; tentative D call: TRBD1 (5 bases). There are 16 residues in the CDR3. V shed 0 bases and J shed 2 bases, with 11 bases lying between them. CDR1 SGHAT and CDR2 FQDESV come from the germline V gene (reference sequence). The CDR3 DNA is TGTGCCAGCAGCTTAGCACCAGGGTCGACTGGAAACACCATATATTTT. Translated: CASSLAPGSTGNTIYF. Combining the CDR3 with reference TRBV11-1 and TRBJ1-3 gives the whole variable domain EAEVAQSPRYKITEKSQAVAFWCDPISGHATLYWYRQILGQGPELLVQFQDESVVDDSQLPKDRFSAERLKGVDSTLKIQPAELGDSAMYLCASSLAPGSTGNTIYFGEGSWLTVV.

V is TRBV6-5 and J is TRBJ2-2; TRBD1 agrees at 7 bases. CDR1 is MNHEY and CDR2 is SVGAGI in the germline V gene. This CDR3 is built from 13 residues. V was pared by 10 bases and J by 7 bases, with 9 bases of the junction left unmatched. The CDR3 loop is CATLRGSDGELFF. The CDR3 nucleotides are TGTGCCACCCTCAGGGGGTCGGACGGGGAGCTGTTTTTT.

The V and J genes are TRBV20-1 and TRBJ1-5; D is ambiguous. V lost 3 bases to trimming and J lost 9 bases, with 18 bases between them. The germline V gene encodes CDR1 DFQATT and CDR2 SNEGSKA (reference sequence). The CDR3 sequence is 14 residues long. The CDR3 sequence: CSASKAVGLLPQHF. For the CDR3, the DNA is TGCAGTGCTAGTAAGGCGGTCGGCCTTCTGCCCCAGCATTTT.

The genes are TRBV21-1 and TRBJ2-1; the table's D call, TRBD1, was not checked against the DNA. TRBV21-1 is an annotated pseudogene. The CDR3 extends over 17 amino acids. CDR3 region: CASSKSFRGQSGNEQFF. The CDR3 nucleotides are TGTGCCAGCAGCAAGTCTTTCAGGGGGCAATCGGGAAATGAGCAGTTCTTC.

About this clone itself: At one boundary the junction diverges from the germline segment, which might be a read error. The V call is TRBV10-3, the J call TRBJ1-1, with 12 bases lining up with TRBD1. In germline, CDR1 is ENHRY, CDR2 SYGVKD. This CDR3 has 16 amino acids. DNA for the CDR3: TGTGCCGTCAGTCCCGGGACAGGGGGCGCCGACACTGAAGCTTTCTTT. Protein product: CAVSPGTGGADTEAFF.

V gene TRBV7-9 combines with J gene TRBJ2-1, with TRBD2 matching over 13 bases. The CDR3 totals 18 residues. CDR1 and CDR2 from the germline V gene are SEHNR and FQNEAQ (reference sequence). J gave up 5 bases and V 4 bases, and 11 bases lay outside the gene matches. In nucleotides, the CDR3 is TGTGCCAGCAGCTCCACCCCCACCGGGACTAGCGGGAACAATGAGCAGTTCTTC. This gives the protein CASSSTPTGTSGNNEQFF.

CDR3 region: CASSDSGTGINEQFF. CDR3 DNA: TGCGCCAGCAGTGATTCCGGGACAGGGATCAATGAGCAGTTCTTC. The V and J genes are TRBV10-1 and TRBJ2-1, with 9 bases identical to TRBD1. The CDR3 is 15 residues long. In germline, CDR1 is WNHNN, CDR2 SYGVQD (reference sequence). V was pared by 3 bases and J by 6 bases, with 6 bases of the junction left unmatched.

This chain links TRBV9 with TRBJ2-7; 9 bases match TRBD1. The germline V gene encodes CDR1 SGDLS and CDR2 YYNGEE. The length of the CDR3 is 14 residues. V shed 4 bases and J 2 bases; nucleotides not matched to a gene: 4. CDR3 DNA: TGTGCCAGCAGCATTGGGACAGGGACCTACGAGCAGTACTTC. Translation gives CASSIGTGTYEQYF.

The genes are TRBV6-5 and TRBJ2-3, with 11 nucleotides matching TRBD2. CDR1 and CDR2 (germline): MNHEY, SVGAGI. The CDR3 covers 15 residues. Trimming at V came to 6 bases and at J to 2 bases, leaving 4 bases not matched to a gene. This chain's CDR3 is CASRLAGGHTDTQYF. The CDR3 DNA is TGTGCCAGCAGATTAGCGGGGGGGCACACAGATACGCAGTATTTT.

The chain joins TRBV7-3 to TRBJ1-1; D gene ambiguous. The CDR3 is 15 amino acids. The V end lost 0 bases, the J end lost 1 base, and 9 bases lay between the germline ends. Germline V gives CDR1 SGHTA, CDR2 FQGTGA. This chain's CDR3 is CASSLTSSGNTEAFF. Here the CDR3 DNA reads TGTGCCAGCAGCTTAACATCGAGTGGGAACACTGAAGCTTTCTTT.

The chain has TRBV11-3 and TRBJ2-1; D uncertain. V was pared by 1 base and J by 9 bases, with 10 bases between. Per the germline V gene, CDR1 is SGHNT and CDR2 is YENEEA. This CDR3 has 13 amino acids. This CDR3 reads CASSLVNSGEQFF. As DNA, the CDR3 is TGTGCCAGCAGCTTAGTGAATTCCGGTGAGCAGTTCTTC.

In its sample, this clone was seen once. The chain is built from TRBV19 and TRBJ2-7, with a possible D match to TRBD1 (5 bases). Germline V gene sequence: CDR1 LNHDA, CDR2 SQIVND (reference sequence). This CDR3 contains 13 residues. The V end lost 5 bases, the J end lost 3 bases, and 11 bases lay between the germline ends. CDR3 residues: CASSLGPDYEQYF. CDR3 coding DNA: TGTGCCAGTAGTCTGGGGCCAGACTACGAGCAGTACTTC.

This chain connects TRBV5-1 to TRBJ2-5; 10 bases agree with TRBD1. The CDR3 runs 15 residues. After removal of 0 bases from V and 5 bases from J, the junction contained 4 bases not matched to a gene. The V gene's germline CDR1 is SGHRS and CDR2 YFSETQ. The CDR3 loop reads CASSLGTGGGETQYF. The CDR3 bases are TGCGCCAGCAGCTTGGGGACAGGGGGTGGTGAGACCCAGTACTTC.

The chain combines TRBV4-1 with TRBJ1-5; 10 bases match TRBD1. V shed 3 bases and J 6 bases; nucleotides not matched to a gene: 5. The CDR3 covers 15 residues. From germline, CDR1 is MGHRA and CDR2 YSYEKL. The CDR3: CASSQIGQGVQPQHF. The CDR3 coding sequence is TGCGCCAGCAGCCAGATAGGACAGGGGGTTCAGCCCCAGCATTTT.